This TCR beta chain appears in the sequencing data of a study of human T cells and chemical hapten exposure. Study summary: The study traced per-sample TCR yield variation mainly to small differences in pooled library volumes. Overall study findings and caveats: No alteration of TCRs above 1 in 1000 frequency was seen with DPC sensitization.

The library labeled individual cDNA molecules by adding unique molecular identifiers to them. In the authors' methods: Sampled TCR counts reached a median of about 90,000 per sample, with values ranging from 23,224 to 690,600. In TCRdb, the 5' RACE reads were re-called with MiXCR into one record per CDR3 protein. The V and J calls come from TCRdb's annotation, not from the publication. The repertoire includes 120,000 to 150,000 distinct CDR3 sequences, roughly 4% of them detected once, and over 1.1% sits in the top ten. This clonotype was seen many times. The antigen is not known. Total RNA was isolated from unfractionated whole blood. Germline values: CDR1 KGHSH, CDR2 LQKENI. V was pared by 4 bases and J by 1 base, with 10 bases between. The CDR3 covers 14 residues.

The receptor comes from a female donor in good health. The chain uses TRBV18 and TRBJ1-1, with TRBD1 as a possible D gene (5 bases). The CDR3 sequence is CASSQNGANTEAFF. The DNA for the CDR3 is TGTGCCAGCTCACAGAACGGGGCGAACACTGAAGCTTTCTTT.